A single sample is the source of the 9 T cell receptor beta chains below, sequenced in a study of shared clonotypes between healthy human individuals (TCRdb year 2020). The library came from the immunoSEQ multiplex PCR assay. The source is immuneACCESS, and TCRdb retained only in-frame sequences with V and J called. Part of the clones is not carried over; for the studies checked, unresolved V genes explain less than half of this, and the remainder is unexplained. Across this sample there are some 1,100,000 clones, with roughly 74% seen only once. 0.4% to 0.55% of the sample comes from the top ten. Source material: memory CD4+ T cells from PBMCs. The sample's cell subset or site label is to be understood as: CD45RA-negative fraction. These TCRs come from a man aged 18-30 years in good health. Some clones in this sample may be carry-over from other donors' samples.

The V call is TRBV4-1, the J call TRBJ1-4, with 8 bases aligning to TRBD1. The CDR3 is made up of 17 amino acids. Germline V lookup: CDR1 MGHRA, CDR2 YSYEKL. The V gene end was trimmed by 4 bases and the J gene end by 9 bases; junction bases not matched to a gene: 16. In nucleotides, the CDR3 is TGCGCCAGCAGCCGGGAACTAACAGGACAGGGAAGGAAAAAACTGTTTTTT. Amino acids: CASSRELTGQGRKKLFF.

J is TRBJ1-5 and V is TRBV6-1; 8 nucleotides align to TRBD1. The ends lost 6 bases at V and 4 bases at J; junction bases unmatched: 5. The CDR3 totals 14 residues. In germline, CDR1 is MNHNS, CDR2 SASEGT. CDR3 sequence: CASRRDRSNQPQHF. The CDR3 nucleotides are TGTGCCAGCAGGCGGGACAGGTCGAATCAGCCCCAGCATTTT.

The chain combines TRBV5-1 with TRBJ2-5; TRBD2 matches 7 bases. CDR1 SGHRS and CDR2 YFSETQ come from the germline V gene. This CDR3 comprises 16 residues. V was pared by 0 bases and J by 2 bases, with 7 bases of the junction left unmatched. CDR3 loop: CASSLGLAGRQETQYF. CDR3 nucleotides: TGCGCCAGCAGCTTGGGGTTAGCGGGTAGACAAGAGACCCAGTACTTC.

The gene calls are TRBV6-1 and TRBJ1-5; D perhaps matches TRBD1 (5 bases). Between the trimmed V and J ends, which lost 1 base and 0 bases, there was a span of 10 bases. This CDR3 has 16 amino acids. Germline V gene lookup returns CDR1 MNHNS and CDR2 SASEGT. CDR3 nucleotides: TGTGCCAGCAGTGAAGGCGCAGGGTATAGCAATCAGCCCCAGCATTTT. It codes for CASSEGAGYSNQPQHF.

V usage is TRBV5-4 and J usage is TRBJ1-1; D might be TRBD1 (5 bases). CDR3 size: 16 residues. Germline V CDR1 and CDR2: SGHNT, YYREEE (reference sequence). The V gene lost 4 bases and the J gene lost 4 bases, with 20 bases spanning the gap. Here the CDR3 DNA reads TGTGCCAGCAGCCTACCTGGGACGCTGGGGGGCACTGAAGCTTTCTTT. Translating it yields CASSLPGTLGGTEAFF.

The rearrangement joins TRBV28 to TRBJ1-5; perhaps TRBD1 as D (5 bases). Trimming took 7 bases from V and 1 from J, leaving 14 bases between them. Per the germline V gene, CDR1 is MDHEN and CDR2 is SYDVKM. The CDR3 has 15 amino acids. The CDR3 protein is CASTTQGGSNQPQHF. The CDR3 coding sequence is TGTGCCAGCACCACCCAGGGAGGGAGCAATCAGCCCCAGCATTTT.

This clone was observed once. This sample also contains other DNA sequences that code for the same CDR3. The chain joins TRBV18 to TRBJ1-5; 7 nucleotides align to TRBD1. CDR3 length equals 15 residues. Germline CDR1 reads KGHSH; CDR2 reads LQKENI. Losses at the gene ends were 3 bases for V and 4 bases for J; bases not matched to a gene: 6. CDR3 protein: CASSPATGSNQPQHF. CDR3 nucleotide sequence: TGTGCCAGCTCACCGGCGACAGGGTCTAATCAGCCCCAGCATTTT.

The CDR3 spells CASKTSANQETQYF. CDR3 sequence (DNA): TGTGCCAGCAAAACTAGCGCCAACCAAGAGACCCAGTACTTC. V and J are TRBV2 and TRBJ2-5, with 7 bases lining up with TRBD2. The CDR3 extends over 14 amino acids. Germline loops: CDR1 SNHLY, CDR2 FYNNEI. Unmatched junction bases numbered 5, after V lost 7 bases and J lost 0 bases.

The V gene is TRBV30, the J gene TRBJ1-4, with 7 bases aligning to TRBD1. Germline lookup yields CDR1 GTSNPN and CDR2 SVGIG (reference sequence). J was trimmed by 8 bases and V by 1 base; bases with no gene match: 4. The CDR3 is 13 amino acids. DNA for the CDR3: TGTGCCTGGAGTGCCGACAGGGCCGAAAAACTGTTTTTT. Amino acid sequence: CAWSADRAEKLFF.